This paragraph covers one T cell receptor (beta chain) sequence. Its antigen remains undetermined. The input lacks base qualities; no much larger clone sits a single base away. Taken from the germline V gene (reference sequence), the CDR1 and CDR2 loops are SEHNR and FQNEAQ. Spanning cysteine to phenylalanine, the CDR3 consists of 15 amino acids. Here the CDR3 DNA is all that survives: 45 bases in frame from base 1. V gives up 6 bases and J gives up 0 bases, and the segment between their germline ends measures 12 bases. Participants in the prospective study were aged about 18 to 100 years, lived in approximately 26 United States geographic areas, and enrolled through a virtual design. To assign participants to cohorts, the prospective study relied on clinical history that participants themselves reported in a screening survey and a study questionnaire. Recovered participants in ImmuneRACE Cohort 3 were defined as having two consecutive negative NP/OP PCR tests, clearance from a healthcare professional, or resolution of symptoms. In the prospective study, mobile phlebotomists collected whole blood, serum and a nasopharyngeal or oropharyngeal swab from each participant. Participants in the prospective study had the option to provide additional blood draws and questionnaires over a roughly 2-month period. Blood samples from the prospective study were shipped frozen or at room temperature prior to DNA extraction.

This specimen belongs to a study of blood T cell repertoires in COVID-19 (dated by TCRdb to 2020 to 2021). For the study in its entirety: Samples from collaborators originated in the United States, Italy and Spain and spanned both the acute and convalescent phases of COVID-19. The prospective study material was composed of cDNA or gDNA derived from T cells, B-cell-depleted T cells, or PBMCs. Subjects who had been exposed to COVID-19, were actively infected with it, or had recovered from it provided the deeply sampled blood TCRbeta repertoires that made up the dataset. The repertoires were made available in a free public database intended to serve as a resource for research on the immune response to SARS-CoV-2. The samples were drawn from two sources: the first 160 participants of the ongoing ImmuneRACE study, and fewer than 1,500 subjects contributed by 6 global collaborators. Nearly every sample came with metadata listing a de-identified subject ID, COVID-19 status, age in years and sex. Where available, HLA class I and class II types were taken from metadata supplied by the sample provider and were not determined by assay-based typing. The paper as a whole reports these results and caveats: Clinical and demographic metadata were provided uncurated, with the amount varying by source and participant.

The immunoSEQ Assay, a bias-controlled multiplex PCR, was used to amplify TCRbeta CDR3 regions from genomic DNA. Turning to the authors' computational methods: Nucleated cell counts per sample were estimated from amplification of reference gene primers within the assay. To quantify the absolute abundance of each unique TCRbeta CDR3 rearrangement, sequence reads were collapsed and filtered. For each sample, productive Simpson clonality was calculated by taking the square root of Simpson's diversity index across productive rearrangements. Not all clones reach the TCRdb copy of this immuneACCESS table, which keeps in-frame sequences only. Checked studies attribute under half of the gap to unresolved V genes and leave the rest unexplained. The V and J calls and clone size were taken over from that table, and D and trimming were inferred from the DNA. The sample table lists a few hundred thousand clones, about 90% of them with a count of one. The ten largest clones represent approximately 2% of the sample.

The specimen was PBMCs or T cells enriched from blood (not recorded which). This receptor was identified in a woman aged 55 to 70 who had recovered from COVID-19. The chain is encoded by TRBV7-9 joined to TRBJ1-3; the D gene is possibly TRBD1, with 5 bases matching. The DNA reads as follows: TGTGCCAGCAGTCTCGACAGTAACTCTGGAAACACCATATATTTT. This is translated as CASSLDSNSGNTIYF.